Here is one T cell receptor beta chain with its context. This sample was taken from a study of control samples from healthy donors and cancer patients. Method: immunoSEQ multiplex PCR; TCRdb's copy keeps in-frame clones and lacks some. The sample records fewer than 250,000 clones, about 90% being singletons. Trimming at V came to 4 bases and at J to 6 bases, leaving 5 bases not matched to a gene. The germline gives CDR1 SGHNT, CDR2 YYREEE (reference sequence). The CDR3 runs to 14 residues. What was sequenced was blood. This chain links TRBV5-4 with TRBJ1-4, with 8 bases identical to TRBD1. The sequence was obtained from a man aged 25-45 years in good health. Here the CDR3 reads CASSRQGRHEKLFF. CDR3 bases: TGTGCCAGCAGCCGACAGGGGCGTCATGAAAAACTGTTTTTT.